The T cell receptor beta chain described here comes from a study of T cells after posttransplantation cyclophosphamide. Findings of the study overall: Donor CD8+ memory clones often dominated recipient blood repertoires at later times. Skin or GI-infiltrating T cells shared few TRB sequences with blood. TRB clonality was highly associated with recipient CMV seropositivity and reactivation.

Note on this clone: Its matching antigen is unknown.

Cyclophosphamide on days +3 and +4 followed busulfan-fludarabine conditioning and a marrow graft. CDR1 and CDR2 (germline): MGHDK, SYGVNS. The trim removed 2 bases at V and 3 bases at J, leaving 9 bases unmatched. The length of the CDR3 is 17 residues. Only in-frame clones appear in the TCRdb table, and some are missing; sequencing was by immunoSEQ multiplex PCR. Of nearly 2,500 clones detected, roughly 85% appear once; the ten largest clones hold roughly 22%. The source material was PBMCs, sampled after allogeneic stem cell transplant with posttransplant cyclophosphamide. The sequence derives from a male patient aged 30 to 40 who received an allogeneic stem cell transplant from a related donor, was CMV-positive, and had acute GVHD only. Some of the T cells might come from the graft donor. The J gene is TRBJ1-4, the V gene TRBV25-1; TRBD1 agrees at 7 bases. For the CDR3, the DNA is TGTGCCAGCAGTGAACTCTCGACAGGGCCTTCTAATGAAAAACTGTTTTTT. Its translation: CASSELSTGPSNEKLFF.